The 13 T cell receptor beta chains below all came from one sample that was sequenced in a study of cytomegalovirus exposure and HLA in healthy donors (dated by TCRdb to 2016 to 2017). Library preparation employed the immunoSEQ multiplex PCR assay. For the multiplex PCR, a mixture combining 60 forward primers for TCR Vbeta segments and 13 reverse primers for TCR Jbeta segments was used. TCRdb provides this immuneACCESS table in a form limited to in-frame rearrangements. Some clones are lacking; in checked studies, under half of them reflect an unresolved V gene, and why the rest are absent is not known. The sample profile shows 300,000 or so clones; roughly 81% of them were found once. Of the sample, 1.5% to 2.5% falls within the top ten clones. Sequencing was performed on PBMCs. The receptor set was obtained from a woman aged 40 to 49 in good health and CMV-seropositive.

The chain recombines TRBV28 with TRBJ2-3; 9 positions agree with TRBD1. The CDR3 loop spans 19 amino acids. The V gene end was trimmed by 6 bases and the J gene end by 2 bases; junction bases not matched to a gene: 18. From germline, CDR1 is MDHEN and CDR2 SYDVKM. CDR3 nucleotide sequence: TGTGCCAGCAGCCCCCCGGGACAGGGCGGTAGCGGAGACACAGATACGCAGTATTTT. Its protein product is CASSPPGQGGSGDTDTQYF.

This clone showed up just a few times. V is TRBV28 and J is TRBJ1-4; D ambiguous. The CDR3 spans 15 residues. The V end lost 2 bases, the J end lost 7 bases, and 14 bases lay between the germline ends. The germline V gene encodes CDR1 MDHEN and CDR2 SYDVKM. CDR3 loop: CASSLIPAEREKLFF. The DNA of the CDR3 is TGTGCCAGCAGTTTAATCCCTGCGGAGCGTGAAAAACTGTTTTTT.

The genes are TRBV28 and TRBJ1-3, with 7 bases identical to TRBD1. J gave up 0 bases and V 8 bases, and 4 bases lay outside the gene matches. Germline CDR1 and CDR2: MDHEN and SYDVKM. This CDR3 spans 14 amino acids. In nucleotides, the CDR3 is TGTGCCAGCCAAGGGGGCGGCTCTGGAAACACCATATATTTT. It codes for CASQGGGSGNTIYF. The complete variable domain, with remaining parts taken from reference TRBV28 and TRBJ1-3, reads DVKVTQSSRYLVKRTGEKVFLECVQDMDHENMFWYRQDPGLGLRLIYFSYDVKMKEKGDIPEGYSVSREKKERFSLILESASTNQTSMYLCASQGGGSGNTIYFGEGSWLTVV.

The gene calls are TRBV6-5 and TRBJ2-3, with 7 bases matching TRBD2. CDR1 MNHEY and CDR2 SVGAGI come from the germline V gene. The ends lost 4 bases at V and 4 bases at J; junction bases unmatched: 8. The CDR3 contains 15 residues. The CDR3 is CASSSGGSRADTQYF. CDR3 nucleotide sequence: TGTGCCAGCAGTTCCGGCGGGAGTCGAGCAGATACGCAGTATTTT.

The chain has TRBV7-9 and TRBJ2-1; maybe TRBD2 (5 bases). V was shortened by 0 bases and J by 4 bases, with 13 bases between the two germline ends. This CDR3 is 16 amino acids long. The germline V gene encodes CDR1 SEHNR and CDR2 FQNEAQ (reference sequence). In DNA, the CDR3 is TGTGCCAGCAGCTTAGCGGCGGGCCAAGGGTACAATGAGCAGTTCTTC. Amino acids: CASSLAAGQGYNEQFF.

V gene TRBV6-6 combines with J gene TRBJ2-1, with TRBD2 as a possible D gene (6 bases). The ends were cut back, 2 bases at V and 0 bases at J, with 11 bases in the middle. CDR3 length: 16 amino acids. Germline CDR1 reads MNHNY; CDR2 reads SVGAGI (reference sequence). The CDR3: CASSYGGRSSYNEQFF. The CDR3 DNA sequence: TGTGCCAGCAGTTACGGTGGGAGGAGCTCCTACAATGAGCAGTTCTTC.

J is TRBJ2-2 and V is TRBV7-8; no clear D gene. The CDR3 extends over 11 amino acids. Trimming removed 2 bases at V and 7 bases at J, with 2 bases between. Germline CDR1 is SGHVS and CDR2 is FQNEAQ. The CDR3 DNA is TGTGCCAGCAGCTTACGCGGGGAGCTGTTTTTT. Translated: CASSLRGELFF.

The CDR3 region is CASSPRGREGEQYF. CDR3 nucleotide sequence: TGTGCCAGCAGCCCCCGCGGGCGGGAGGGCGAGCAGTACTTC. The rearrangement uses TRBV7-9 and TRBJ2-7; 9 bases match TRBD2. Germline CDR1 SEHNR, CDR2 FQNEAQ (reference sequence). This CDR3 has 14 amino acids. J was trimmed by 6 bases and V by 5 bases; bases with no gene match: 8.

This rearrangement joins TRBV29-1 to TRBJ2-7, with a possible D match to TRBD2 (6 bases). The CDR3 covers 12 residues. V gave up 4 bases and J gave up 3 bases, with 10 bases separating them. CDR1 is SQVTM and CDR2 is ANQGSEA in the germline V gene. The CDR3 coding sequence is TGCAGCGTTGTTGGAGGGGTCTACGAGCAGTACTTC. Amino acid sequence: CSVVGGVYEQYF.

The chain has TRBV7-7 and TRBJ1-1, with TRBD1 matching over 10 bases. J gave up 5 bases and V 5 bases, and 8 bases lay outside the gene matches. The CDR3 contains 15 residues. The germline CDR1 and CDR2 sequences are SSHAT and FNYEAQ (reference sequence). CDR3 loop: CASSKDRGGRTEAFF. CDR3 sequence (DNA): TGTGCCAGCAGCAAGGACAGGGGGGGTCGGACTGAAGCTTTCTTT.

This chain links TRBV5-6 with TRBJ2-1; D is undetermined. The germline CDR1 and CDR2 sequences are SGHDT and YYEEEE. V shed 4 bases and J shed 7 bases, with 6 bases lying between them. CDR3 length equals 11 residues. This CDR3 is CASSQYNEQFF. The CDR3 region has the DNA TGTGCCAGCAGCCAGTATAATGAGCAGTTCTTC.

CDR3 protein: CASSSTGVEETQYF. CDR3 nucleotides: TGTGCCAGCAGCTCGACAGGGGTGGAGGAGACCCAGTACTTC. V usage is TRBV5-6 and J usage is TRBJ2-5; 8 nucleotides agree with TRBD1. This CDR3 is built from 14 residues. Germline V gene sequence: CDR1 SGHDT, CDR2 YYEEEE. Trimming removed 3 bases from V and 5 bases from J; junction bases left unmatched: 6.

The rearrangement links TRBV6-1 to TRBJ2-5, with 9 nucleotides matching TRBD2. The J call may be in error: the DNA end matches TRBJ2-7 better. Germline V gene data show CDR1 as MNHNS and CDR2 as SASEGT. The CDR3 runs 17 residues. The CDR3 is CASSEAPRTSVGAEQYF. The CDR3 DNA is TGTGCCAGCAGTGAAGCGCCTAGGACTAGCGTTGGGGCCGAGCAGTACTTC.